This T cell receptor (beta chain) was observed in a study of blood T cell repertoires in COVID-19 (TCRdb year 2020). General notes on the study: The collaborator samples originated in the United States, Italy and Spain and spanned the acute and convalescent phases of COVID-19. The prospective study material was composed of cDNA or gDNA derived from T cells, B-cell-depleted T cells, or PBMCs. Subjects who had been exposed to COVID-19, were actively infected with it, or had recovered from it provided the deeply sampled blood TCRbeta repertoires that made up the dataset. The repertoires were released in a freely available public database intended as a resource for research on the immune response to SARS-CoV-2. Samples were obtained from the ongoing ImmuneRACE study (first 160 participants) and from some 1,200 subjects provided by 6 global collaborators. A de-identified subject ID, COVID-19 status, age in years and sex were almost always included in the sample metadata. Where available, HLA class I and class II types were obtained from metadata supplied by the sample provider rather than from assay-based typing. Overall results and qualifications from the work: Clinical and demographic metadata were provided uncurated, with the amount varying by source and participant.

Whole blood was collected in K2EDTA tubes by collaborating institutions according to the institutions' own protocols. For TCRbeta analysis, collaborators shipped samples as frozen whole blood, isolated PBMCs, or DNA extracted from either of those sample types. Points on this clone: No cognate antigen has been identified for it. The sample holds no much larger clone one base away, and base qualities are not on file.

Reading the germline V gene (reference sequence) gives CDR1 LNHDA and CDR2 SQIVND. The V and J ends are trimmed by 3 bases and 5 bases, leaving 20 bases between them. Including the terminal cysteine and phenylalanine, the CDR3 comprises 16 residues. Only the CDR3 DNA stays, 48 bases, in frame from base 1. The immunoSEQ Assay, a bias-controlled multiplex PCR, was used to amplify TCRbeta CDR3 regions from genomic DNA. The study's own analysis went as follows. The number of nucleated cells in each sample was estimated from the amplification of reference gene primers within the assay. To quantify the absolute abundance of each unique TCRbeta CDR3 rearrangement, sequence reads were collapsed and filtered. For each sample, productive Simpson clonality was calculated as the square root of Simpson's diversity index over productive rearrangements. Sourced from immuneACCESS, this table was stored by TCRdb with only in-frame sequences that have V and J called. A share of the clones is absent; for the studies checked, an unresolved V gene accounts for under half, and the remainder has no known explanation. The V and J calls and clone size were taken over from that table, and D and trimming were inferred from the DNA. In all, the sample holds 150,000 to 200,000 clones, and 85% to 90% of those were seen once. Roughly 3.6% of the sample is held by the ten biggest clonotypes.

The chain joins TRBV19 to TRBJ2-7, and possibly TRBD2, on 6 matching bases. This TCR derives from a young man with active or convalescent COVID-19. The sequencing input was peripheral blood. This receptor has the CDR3 CASSILDGTGVHEQYF. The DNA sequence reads TGTGCCAGTAGTATCCTTGACGGGACGGGGGTTCACGAGCAGTACTTC.